This entry concerns a single T cell receptor (beta chain). Its matching antigen is unknown. Germline V gene lookup returns CDR1 MGHDK and CDR2 SYGVNS. V shed 4 bases and J 2 bases; nucleotides not matched to a gene: 4. The CDR3 runs 14 residues. The data were taken from a study of T cell responses to AZD1222 COVID-19 vaccine. The table came from immunoSEQ multiplex PCR; TCRdb's copy has only in-frame clones and leaves some out. The sample has some 74,000 clones, under 90% seen once. General observations from the study: Donors were chiefly white British, with a greater number of females, and clonal diversity was perhaps underestimated. Two doses of AZD1222 preceded a rise in Spike-specific TCR breadth and depth.

Source: peripheral blood, taken 28 days after the second AZD1222 dose. This receptor was taken from an adult who received the AZD1222 COVID-19 vaccine. The chain links TRBV25-1 to TRBJ1-2, with 7 bases aligning to TRBD1. DNA for the CDR3: TGTGCCAGCAGTGCAGGGGGACGGAACTATGGCTACACCTTC. Its translation: CASSAGGRNYGYTF.